Listed below are T cell receptor beta chains from one sample, sequenced in a study of regulatory T cells in long-lasting Graves disease. TCRdb re-analysed the multiplex PCR reads in MiXCR, keeping a single row per CDR3 protein. Of about 470,000 distinct CDR3 sequences in the sample, approximately 21% were seen once. The starting material was peripheral blood mononuclear cells (PBMCs), obtained when the disease was refractory, from a patient treated with antithyroid drugs. These receptors were taken from a female donor with Graves disease. The CDR3 runs from the conserved cysteine through the conserved F or W. The D gene is left open where the match is weak. Some rows mark clone size as missing; the rest say once, few, many or name a class of expanded clone.

abundance	d_gene	v_gene	j_gene	CDR3aa	CDR3nt
-	TRBD2	TRBV28	TRBJ2-3	CASQFLGSGSSDTQYF	TGTGCCAGCCAATTCCTAGGTAGCGGGAGTTCAGATACGCAGTATTTT
many	-	TRBV19	TRBJ1-1	CASARTVNTEAFF	TGTGCCAGTGCAAGGACGGTGAACACTGAAGCTTTCTTT
many	TRBD2	TRBV6-2/TRBV6-3	TRBJ2-7	CASSPSGGVHEQYF	TGTGCCAGCAGTCCGTCGGGGGGGGTCCACGAGCAGTACTTC
few	TRBD1	TRBV5-6	TRBJ1-1	CASSLNRGYGSEAFF	TGTGCCAGCAGCTTAAACAGGGGGTATGGGTCTGAAGCTTTCTTT
few	-	TRBV6-1	TRBJ1-5	CASRVAGGGNQPQHF	TGTGCCAGCAGGGTGGCGGGGGGCGGCAATCAGCCCCAGCATTTT
few	-	TRBV28	TRBJ2-2	CASSFLARAGELFF	TGTGCCAGCAGTTTTCTAGCGCGGGCCGGGGAGCTGTTTTTT
many	-	TRBV6-2/TRBV6-3	TRBJ1-2	CASSYSGWDGYTF	TGTGCCAGCAGTTACTCGGGATGGGATGGCTACACCTTC
-	-	TRBV11-2	TRBJ2-5	CASSFNPQETQYF	TGTGCCAGCAGCTTCAATCCCCAAGAGACCCAGTACTTC
many	-	TRBV7-2	TRBJ1-1	CASTFGTVNTEAFF	TGTGCCAGCACCTTTGGTACAGTGAACACTGAAGCTTTCTTT
-	-	TRBV9	TRBJ1-6	CASSAKVNNSPLHF	TGTGCCAGCAGCGCCAAGGTGAATAATTCACCCCTCCACTTT
many	-	TRBV6-5	TRBJ1-2	CASSYSGQTYGYTF	TGTGCCAGCAGTTACTCAGGGCAGACCTATGGCTACACCTTC
-	-	TRBV7-2	TRBJ2-3	CASRSTRQTDTQYF	TGTGCCAGCAGGTCGACTAGGCAAACAGATACGCAGTATTTT
few	-	TRBV29-1	TRBJ1-2	CSVNQGGYTF	TGCAGCGTTAATCAGGGTGGCTACACCTTC
-	TRBD2	TRBV13	TRBJ2-7	CASSLESGRAGSDEQYF	TGTGCCAGCAGCTTAGAAAGCGGGAGGGCCGGGAGCGACGAGCAGTACTTC
-	-	TRBV11-2	TRBJ2-1	CASRRAGEQFF	TGTGCCAGCAGAAGAGCAGGTGAGCAGTTCTTC
many	-	TRBV6-1	TRBJ1-1	CASRGTPGTEAFF	TGTGCCAGCAGAGGGACCCCGGGCACTGAAGCTTTCTTT
many	-	TRBV11-2	TRBJ2-7	CASSLGTASSYEQYF	TGTGCCAGCAGCCTCGGAACGGCTAGCTCCTACGAGCAGTACTTC
many	-	TRBV28	TRBJ2-7	CASSPSGSGYEQYF	TGTGCCAGCAGTCCTTCCGGGAGTGGCTACGAGCAGTACTTC
few	-	TRBV7-6	TRBJ2-7	CASSLEAGYEQYF	TGTGCCAGCAGCTTAGAGGCGGGGTACGAGCAGTACTTC
many	-	TRBV6-1	TRBJ2-7	CASRSFRGDRYEQYF	TGTGCCAGCAGATCATTCAGAGGGGATCGCTACGAGCAGTACTTC
many	TRBD2	TRBV6-2/TRBV6-3	TRBJ2-5	CASSGNPGLQETQYF	TGTGCCAGCAGTGGGAACCCGGGACTACAAGAGACCCAGTACTTC
-	-	TRBV3-1	TRBJ1-6	CASSRPGHDLHF	TGTGCCAGCAGCCGCCCGGGACACGACCTCCACTTT
many	-	TRBV2	TRBJ2-6	CASSEIGRVASGANVLTF	TGTGCCAGCAGTGAGATCGGCAGGGTGGCGTCTGGGGCCAACGTCCTGACTTTC
-	-	TRBV15	TRBJ1-2	CATSRPYQGLESGSSYGYTF	TGTGCCACCAGCAGACCTTATCAGGGTCTCGAAAGTGGGTCCTCCTATGGCTACACCTTC
few	-	TRBV15	TRBJ1-1	CATSRPGLGFEAFF	TGTGCCACCAGCAGACCGGGATTGGGATTTGAAGCTTTCTTT
-	-	TRBV10-3	TRBJ2-1	CAIGASQNNEQFF	TGTGCCATCGGGGCTAGCCAAAACAATGAGCAGTTCTTC
many	-	TRBV2	TRBJ2-5	CASSEKNNQETQYF	TGTGCCAGCAGTGAAAAAAATAACCAAGAGACCCAGTACTTC
-	TRBD2	TRBV20-1	TRBJ2-5	CSAFPSGGVETQYF	TGCAGTGCTTTCCCTAGCGGGGGGGTGGAGACCCAGTACTTC
-	TRBD1	TRBV7-3	TRBJ2-5	CASSRTGGLETQYF	TGTGCCAGCAGCCGAACAGGGGGCCTGGAGACCCAGTACTTC